The 23 T cell receptor beta chains reported below all come from one sample, sequenced in a study of regulatory T cells in long-lasting Graves disease. Arm-PCR of CDR3 regions with iRepertoire HTBI primers generated TCR beta libraries. Via MiXCR, TCRdb re-called the multiplex PCR reads, giving one row per CDR3 protein. The sample lists approximately 540,000 distinct CDR3 sequences; approximately 12% were seen once. Time point of the sample: newly diagnosed GD, antithyroid drugs for less than 3 months. The TCR library was made from RNA extracted from PBMCs. The sample was also reused in another study, on T cells in Graves' hyperthyroidism and ophthalmopathy.

This sample comprised peripheral blood mononuclear cells (PBMCs), obtained at new diagnosis, from a patient treated with antithyroid drugs. These receptors originate from a woman aged 25 to 39 with Graves disease.

This clonotype occurred many times. This chain links TRBV12-3 or TRBV12-4 with TRBJ1-2; no clear D. CDR3 length equals 16 residues. The ends were cut back, 7 bases at V and 0 bases at J, with 18 bases in the middle. The CDR3 nucleotides are TGTGCCAGCACCCCTAACCGGAAGTCGGCTAACTATGGCTACACCTTC. Its protein is CASTPNRKSANYGYTF.

This clonotype was seen at least ten times. This chain uses TRBV2 with TRBJ2-4, with TRBD1 matching over 7 bases. J lost 8 bases, V lost 6 bases, and 7 bases had no gene match. CDR3 length: 13 residues. CDR1 and CDR2 from the germline V gene are SNHLY and FYNNEI. The CDR3 bases are TGTGCCAGCAGCGGACGCACAGGGGACATTCAGTACTTC. Amino acid sequence: CASSGRTGDIQYF.

This clonotype was observed many times. This sequence joins TRBV11-2 and TRBJ2-5; D gene ambiguous. Looked up from germline, CDR1 is SGHAT and CDR2 is FQNNGV. The CDR3 has 11 amino acids. Trimming removed 1 base at V and 7 bases at J, with 4 bases between. Here the CDR3 reads CASSLVWTQYF. In DNA, the CDR3 is TGTGCCAGCAGCTTAGTTTGGACCCAGTACTTC. The whole variable domain, filled in from reference TRBV11-2 and TRBJ2-5, reads EAGVAQSPRYKIIEKRQSVAFWCNPISGHATLYWYQQILGQGPKLLIQFQNNGVVDDSQLPKDRFSAERLKGVDSTLKIQPAKLEDSAVYLCASSLVWTQYFGPGTRLLVL.

This rearrangement joins TRBV7-2 to TRBJ2-3; D may be TRBD2 (5 bases). Germline V gives CDR1 SGHTA, CDR2 FQGNSA. With 5 bases removed from V and 1 base from J, the gap between germline ends came to 13 bases. The CDR3 runs to 15 residues. CDR3 loop: CASSPRRSGTDTQYF. The CDR3 DNA follows: TGTGCCAGCAGCCCTAGGAGGTCTGGCACAGATACGCAGTATTTT.

This clonotype was seen at least ten times. The chain uses TRBV19 and TRBJ2-2; no definite D call. CDR1 and CDR2 (germline): LNHDA, SQIVND (reference sequence). This CDR3 region has 14 residues. The germline V and J ends were trimmed by 1 base and 1 base, with 4 bases remaining between them. This CDR3 reads CASSIVQNTGELFF. DNA of the CDR3: TGTGCCAGTAGTATAGTGCAGAACACCGGGGAGCTGTTTTTT.

As to this clonotype: Since a much larger clone is just one base distant, this may be a read error. DNA for the CDR3: TGCGCCAGCAGCCTATTGACTAGCGGGAGCTACGAGCGGTACTTC. This encodes CASSLLTSGSYERYF. V usage is TRBV5-1 and J usage is TRBJ2-7; TRBD2 agrees at 12 bases. The CDR3 has 15 residues. CDR1 SGHRS and CDR2 YFSETQ come from the germline V gene.

The gene calls are TRBV25-1 and TRBJ2-1; D may correspond to TRBD1 or TRBD2 (5 bases each). V lost 4 bases, J lost 0 bases, and 19 bases lay in between. CDR1 and CDR2 from the germline V gene are MGHDK and SYGVNS. The CDR3 consists of 18 residues. CDR3 DNA sequence: TGTGCCAGCAGTGCTATACTCGGGGCGGTGAGCTCCTACAATGAGCAGTTCTTC. This codes for CASSAILGAVSSYNEQFF.

Concerning this clonotype itself: A much larger clone lies a single base off, so this may be a read error. V and J are TRBV28 and TRBJ2-7, with 12 bases matching TRBD2. The V segment lost 6 bases and the J segment 0 bases; nucleotides outside the gene matches: 3. CDR1 and CDR2 (germline): MDHEN, SYDVKM. The CDR3 contains 15 residues. The CDR3 sequence is CASSKTSGSSYEQYF. The CDR3 bases are TGTGCCAGCAGCAAGACTAGCGGGAGCTCCTACGAGCAGTACTTC. Full variable domain (rest looked up from reference TRBV28 and TRBJ2-7): DVKVTQSSRYLVKRTGEKVFLECVQDMDHENMFWYRQDPGLGLRLIYFSYDVKMKEKGDIPEGYSVSREKKERFSLILESASTNQTSMYLCASSKTSGSSYEQYFGPGTRLTVT.

The table lists this clonotype with many counts. This chain connects TRBV10-3 to TRBJ1-6; no clear D gene. CDR3 size: 15 residues. V was trimmed by 4 bases and J by 3 bases, leaving 10 bases between them. Germline V gene lookup returns CDR1 ENHRY and CDR2 SYGVKD. The CDR3 loop reads CAISADAYYNSPLHF. CDR3 nucleotide sequence: TGTGCCATCAGTGCCGACGCGTACTATAATTCACCCCTCCACTTT.

This clonotype was counted at least ten times. The genes are TRBV6-5 and TRBJ2-4, with D possibly being TRBD1 (6 bases). The CDR3 has 15 residues. Trimming left V 4 bases short and J 4 bases short, with 14 bases between. CDR1 and CDR2 from the germline V gene are MNHEY and SVGAGI. This chain's CDR3 is CASSSPTGGKNIQYF. The CDR3 DNA sequence: TGTGCCAGCAGTTCCCCGACAGGCGGTAAAAACATTCAGTACTTC.

This clonotype was recorded at least ten times. The chain links TRBV28 to TRBJ2-7; no definite D call. V lost 2 bases to trimming and J lost 5 bases, with 7 bases between them. The CDR3 is made up of 12 amino acids. The germline CDR1 and CDR2 sequences are MDHEN and SYDVKM. The CDR3: CASSLEMDEQYF. In nucleotides, the CDR3 is TGTGCCAGCAGTTTAGAGATGGACGAGCAGTACTTC.

This clonotype has only a few counts. V usage is TRBV20-1 and J usage is TRBJ2-7, with 9 bases aligning to TRBD2. Germline V gene lookup returns CDR1 DFQATT and CDR2 SNEGSKA (reference sequence). V was pared by 3 bases and J by 3 bases, with 6 bases of the junction left unmatched. The CDR3 is 14 residues long. The DNA of the CDR3 is TGCAGTGCTAGGCCGGGACTAGCTATCTACGAGCAGTACTTC. Amino acids: CSARPGLAIYEQYF.

The V gene is TRBV9, the J gene TRBJ2-2; a possible D gene is TRBD1 (5 bases). Germline loops: CDR1 SGDLS, CDR2 YYNGEE. The CDR3 length is 12 residues. V was trimmed by 6 bases and J by 3 bases, leaving 6 bases between them. The CDR3 here is CASTRDTGELFF. The CDR3 nucleotides are TGTGCCAGCACCAGGGACACCGGGGAGCTGTTTTTT.

This clonotype has a count of ten or more. This chain links TRBV7-9 with TRBJ2-3, with D possibly being TRBD2 (6 bases). Trimming shortened V by 3 bases and J by 2 bases, and 12 bases separated the two germline ends. CDR1 SEHNR and CDR2 FQNEAQ come from the germline V gene (reference sequence). The CDR3 length is 15 residues. Written as DNA, the CDR3 is TGTGCCAGCAGCTTTAGTCCGGGAGACACAGATACGCAGTATTTT. Translated, it gives CASSFSPGDTDTQYF.

The chain combines TRBV24-1 with TRBJ2-2; no clear D gene. V was pared by 5 bases and J by 0 bases, with 9 bases between. From germline, CDR1 is KGHDR and CDR2 SFDVKD. This CDR3 is built from 15 residues. CDR3 protein: CATSGRPPNTGELFF. CDR3 DNA: TGTGCCACCAGTGGCAGGCCTCCGAACACCGGGGAGCTGTTTTTT.

The chain carries TRBV4-1 and TRBJ2-3, with D possibly matching TRBD2 (6 bases). Trimming shortened V by 2 bases and J by 5 bases, and 14 bases separated the two germline ends. From germline, CDR1 is MGHRA and CDR2 YSYEKL. This CDR3 has 15 amino acids. Written as DNA, the CDR3 is TGCGCCAGCAGCCAAACCCAGCGGGTTTTAGATACGCAGTATTTT. Translated: CASSQTQRVLDTQYF.

This clonotype showed up just a few times. V usage is TRBV7-9 and J usage is TRBJ2-3, with D possibly being TRBD2 (7 bases). The germline V gene has CDR1 SEHNR and CDR2 FQNEAQ (reference sequence). The CDR3 covers 14 residues. Trimming stripped 5 bases from V and 3 bases from J, with 12 bases between. In DNA, the CDR3 is TGTGCCAGCAGCCGAGGGGGGGATACAGATACGCAGTATTTT. Encoded protein: CASSRGGDTDTQYF.

This clonotype was seen repeatedly, ten times or more. The chain recombines TRBV29-1 with TRBJ2-7; D is uncertain. From germline, CDR1 is SQVTM and CDR2 ANQGSEA. Trimming took off 7 bases at V and 3 bases at J, with 19 bases between the two ends. This CDR3 spans 14 amino acids. The CDR3 nucleotides read TGCAGCGCCGCTGGGTCCAATGCTGGCTACGAGCAGTACTTC. Amino acids: CSAAGSNAGYEQYF.

This clonotype was seen at least ten times. V and J are TRBV5-5 and TRBJ1-6; D uncertain. CDR3 length: 13 amino acids. Germline-derived CDR1 and CDR2 are SGHKS and YYEKEE (reference sequence). The V end was cut by 1 base, the J end by 11 bases, with 10 bases between. CDR3 sequence (DNA): TGTGCCAGCAGCTTGTGGCGATCGACACCCCTCCACTTT. Translation gives CASSLWRSTPLHF.

The table lists this clonotype with many counts. This chain joins TRBV2 and TRBJ1-2; no clear D. The CDR3 contains 12 residues. Deletions cut 6 bases from V and 4 bases from J, with 9 bases between. Germline CDR1 is SNHLY and CDR2 is FYNNEI. CDR3 protein: CASSVTSYGYTF. For the CDR3, the DNA is TGTGCCAGCAGCGTTACAAGCTATGGCTACACCTTC.

In its sample, this clonotype was seen a few times. V gene TRBV19 combines with J gene TRBJ2-1, with TRBD1 matching over 9 bases. Germline assignment: CDR1 LNHDA and CDR2 SQIVND (reference sequence). The CDR3 runs to 14 residues. The ends lost 7 bases at V and 7 bases at J; junction bases unmatched: 8. CDR3 bases: TGTGCCAGTAACAACAGGGGGCGAAGAAATGAGCAGTTCTTC. Protein product: CASNNRGRRNEQFF.

J is TRBJ2-1 and V is TRBV30; 8 nucleotides agree with TRBD2. The CDR3 sequence is 14 residues long. Germline lookup yields CDR1 GTSNPN and CDR2 SVGIG (reference sequence). V gave up 5 bases and J gave up 4 bases; unmatched junction bases: 7. CDR3 DNA: TGTGCCTGGGCAGGACTAGCCTTTTACAATGAGCAGTTCTTC. It is translated as CAWAGLAFYNEQFF. The full variable domain, its missing parts supplied by reference TRBV30 and TRBJ2-1, is SQTIHQWPATLVQPVGSPLSLECTVEGTSNPNLYWYRQAAGRGLQLLFYSVGIGQISSEVPQNLSASRPQDRQFILSSKKLLLSDSGFYLCAWAGLAFYNEQFFGPGTRLTVL.

Note on this clonotype: This may be a read error: a much more frequent sequence differs by one nucleotide. The chain uses TRBV7-9 and TRBJ2-1; TRBD1 agrees at 8 bases. The V segment lost 2 bases and the J segment 10 bases; nucleotides outside the gene matches: 16. Germline V CDR1 and CDR2: SEHNR, FQNEAQ (reference sequence). This CDR3 is built from 17 residues. The CDR3 coding sequence is TGTGCCAGCAGCTTAATGGGTCCGAGACAGGGGTTCTACGAGCAGTTCTTC. It encodes CASSLMGPRQGFYEQFF.